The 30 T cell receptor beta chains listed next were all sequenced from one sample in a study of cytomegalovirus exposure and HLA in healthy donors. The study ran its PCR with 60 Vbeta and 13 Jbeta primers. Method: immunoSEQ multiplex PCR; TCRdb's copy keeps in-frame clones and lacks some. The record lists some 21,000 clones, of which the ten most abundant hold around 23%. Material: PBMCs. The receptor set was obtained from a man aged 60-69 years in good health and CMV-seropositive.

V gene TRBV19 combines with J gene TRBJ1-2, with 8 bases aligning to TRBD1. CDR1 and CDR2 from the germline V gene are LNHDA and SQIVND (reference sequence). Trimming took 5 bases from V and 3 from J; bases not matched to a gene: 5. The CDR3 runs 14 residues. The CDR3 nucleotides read TGTGCCAGTAGTCTCAGGGGGCTGCACTATGGCTACACCTTC. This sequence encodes CASSLRGLHYGYTF.

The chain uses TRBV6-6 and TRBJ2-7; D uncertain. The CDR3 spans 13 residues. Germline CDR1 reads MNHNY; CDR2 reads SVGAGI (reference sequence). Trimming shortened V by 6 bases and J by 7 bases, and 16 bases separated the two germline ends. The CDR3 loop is CASSQPPVWEQYF. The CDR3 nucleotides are TGTGCCAGCAGCCAACCCCCAGTCTGGGAGCAGTACTTC.

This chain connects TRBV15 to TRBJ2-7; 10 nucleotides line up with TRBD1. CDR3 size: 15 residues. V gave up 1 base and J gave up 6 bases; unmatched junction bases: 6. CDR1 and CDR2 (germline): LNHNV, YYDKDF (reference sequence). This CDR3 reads CATSRVGTGVFEQYF. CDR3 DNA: TGTGCCACCAGCAGAGTAGGGACAGGGGTTTTCGAGCAGTACTTC.

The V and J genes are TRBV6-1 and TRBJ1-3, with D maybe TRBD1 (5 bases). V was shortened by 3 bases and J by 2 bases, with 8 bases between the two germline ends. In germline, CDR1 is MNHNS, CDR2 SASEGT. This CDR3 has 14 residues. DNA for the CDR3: TGTGCCAGCAGTGAGAGACAGCCTGGAAACACCATATATTTT. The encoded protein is CASSERQPGNTIYF.

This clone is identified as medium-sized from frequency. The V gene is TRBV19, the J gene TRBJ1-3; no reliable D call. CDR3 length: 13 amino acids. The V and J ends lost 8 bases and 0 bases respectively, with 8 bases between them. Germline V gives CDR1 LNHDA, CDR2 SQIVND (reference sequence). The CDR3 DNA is TGTGCCAGTGAACCGAGCTCTGGAAACACCATATATTTT. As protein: CASEPSSGNTIYF.

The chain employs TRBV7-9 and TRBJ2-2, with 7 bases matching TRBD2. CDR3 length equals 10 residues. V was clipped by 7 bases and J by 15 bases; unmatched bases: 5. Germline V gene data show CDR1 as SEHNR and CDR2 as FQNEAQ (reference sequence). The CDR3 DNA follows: TGTGCCAGCATTGGCCTAGCGGTGTTTTTT. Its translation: CASIGLAVFF.

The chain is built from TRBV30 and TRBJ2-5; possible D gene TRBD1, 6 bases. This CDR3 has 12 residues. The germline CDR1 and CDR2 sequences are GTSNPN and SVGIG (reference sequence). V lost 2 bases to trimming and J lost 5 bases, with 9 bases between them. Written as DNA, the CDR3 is TGTGCCTGGAGTTGGGGGCTGGAGACCCAGTACTTC. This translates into CAWSWGLETQYF.

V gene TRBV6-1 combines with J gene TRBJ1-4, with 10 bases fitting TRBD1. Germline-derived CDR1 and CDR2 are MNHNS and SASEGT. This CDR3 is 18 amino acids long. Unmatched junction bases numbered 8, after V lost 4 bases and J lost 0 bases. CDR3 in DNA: TGTGCCAGCAGTGTGAGGGGACAGGGGCTTACAACTAATGAAAAACTGTTTTTT. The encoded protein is CASSVRGQGLTTNEKLFF.

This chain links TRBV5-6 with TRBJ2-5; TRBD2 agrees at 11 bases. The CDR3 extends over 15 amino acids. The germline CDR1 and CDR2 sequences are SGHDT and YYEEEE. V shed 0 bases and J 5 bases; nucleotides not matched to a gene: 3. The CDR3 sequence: CASSLVAGGRETQYF. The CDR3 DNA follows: TGTGCCAGCAGCTTGGTAGCGGGAGGGAGGGAGACCCAGTACTTC.

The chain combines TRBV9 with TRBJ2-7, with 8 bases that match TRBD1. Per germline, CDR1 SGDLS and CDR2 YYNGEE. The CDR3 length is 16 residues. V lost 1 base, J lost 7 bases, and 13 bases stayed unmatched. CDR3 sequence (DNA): TGTGCCAGCAGCGTATTAGGAGGACAGGGTTCTGGAGAGCAGTACTTC. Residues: CASSVLGGQGSGEQYF.

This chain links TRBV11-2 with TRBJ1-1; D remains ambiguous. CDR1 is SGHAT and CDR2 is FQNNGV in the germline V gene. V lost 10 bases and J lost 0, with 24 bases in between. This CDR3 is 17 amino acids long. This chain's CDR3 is CATTLGVASFMNTEAFF. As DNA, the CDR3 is TGTGCCACCACGCTGGGCGTAGCGTCGTTCATGAACACTGAAGCTTTCTTT.

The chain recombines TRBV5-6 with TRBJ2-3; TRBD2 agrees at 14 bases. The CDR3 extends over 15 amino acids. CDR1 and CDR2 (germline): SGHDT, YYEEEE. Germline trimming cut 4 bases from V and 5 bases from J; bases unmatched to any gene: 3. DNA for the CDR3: TGTGCCAGCAGCACGGGACTAGCGGGAGAAGATACGCAGTATTTT. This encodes CASSTGLAGEDTQYF.

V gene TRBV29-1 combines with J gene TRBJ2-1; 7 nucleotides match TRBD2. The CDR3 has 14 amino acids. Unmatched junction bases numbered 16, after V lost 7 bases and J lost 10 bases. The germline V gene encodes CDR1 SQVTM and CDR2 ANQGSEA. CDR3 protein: CSGDVAGLADEQFF. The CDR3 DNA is TGCAGCGGGGACGTAGCGGGCCTAGCGGACGAGCAGTTCTTC.

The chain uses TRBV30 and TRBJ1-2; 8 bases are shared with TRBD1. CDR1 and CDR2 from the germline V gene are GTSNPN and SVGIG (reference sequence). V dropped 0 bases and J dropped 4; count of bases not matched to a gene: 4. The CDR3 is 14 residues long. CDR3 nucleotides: TGTGCCTGGAGTGTAGCAGGGGGCCGCTATGGCTACACCTTC. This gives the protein CAWSVAGGRYGYTF.

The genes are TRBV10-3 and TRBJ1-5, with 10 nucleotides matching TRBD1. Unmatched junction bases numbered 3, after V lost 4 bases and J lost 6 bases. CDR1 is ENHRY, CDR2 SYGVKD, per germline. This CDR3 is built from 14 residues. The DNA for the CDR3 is TGTGCCATCAGTGTAGGGGACAGGGGTCAGCCCCAGCATTTT. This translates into CAISVGDRGQPQHF.

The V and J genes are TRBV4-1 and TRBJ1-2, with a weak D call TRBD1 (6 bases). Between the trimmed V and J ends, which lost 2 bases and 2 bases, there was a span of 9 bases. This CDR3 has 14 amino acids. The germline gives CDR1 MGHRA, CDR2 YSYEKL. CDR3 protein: CASSQSGQNYGYTF. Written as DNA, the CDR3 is TGCGCCAGCAGCCAATCCGGACAGAACTATGGCTACACCTTC.

The CDR3 protein is CASSPAGDSYNEQFF. The CDR3 DNA sequence: TGTGCCAGCAGCCCAGCGGGAGACTCCTACAATGAGCAGTTCTTC. The chain combines TRBV4-2 with TRBJ2-1; 8 bases line up with TRBD2. Trimming at V came to 4 bases and at J to 0 bases, leaving 2 bases not matched to a gene. The CDR3 runs 15 residues. The germline CDR1 and CDR2 sequences are LGHNA and YNFKEQ.

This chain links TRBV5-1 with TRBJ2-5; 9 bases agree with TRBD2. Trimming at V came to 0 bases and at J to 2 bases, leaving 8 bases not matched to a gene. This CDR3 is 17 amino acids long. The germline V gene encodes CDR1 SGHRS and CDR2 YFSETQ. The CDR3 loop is CASSLGLAGGEQETQYF. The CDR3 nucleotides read TGCGCCAGCAGCTTGGGATTGGCGGGAGGGGAACAAGAGACCCAGTACTTC.

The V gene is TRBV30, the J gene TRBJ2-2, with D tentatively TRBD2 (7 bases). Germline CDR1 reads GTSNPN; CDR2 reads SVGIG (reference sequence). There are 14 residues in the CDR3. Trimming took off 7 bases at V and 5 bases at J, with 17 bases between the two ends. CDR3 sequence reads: CASLWGRGTGELFF. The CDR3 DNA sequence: TGTGCCTCACTGTGGGGGAGGGGGACCGGGGAGCTGTTTTTT.

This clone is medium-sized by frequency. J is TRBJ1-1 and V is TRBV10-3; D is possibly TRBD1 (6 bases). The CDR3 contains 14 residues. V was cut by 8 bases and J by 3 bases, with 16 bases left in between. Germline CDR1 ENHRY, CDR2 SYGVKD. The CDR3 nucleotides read TGTGCCATCCGCGAGGCGGGGGCTGACACTGAAGCTTTCTTT. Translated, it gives CAIREAGADTEAFF.

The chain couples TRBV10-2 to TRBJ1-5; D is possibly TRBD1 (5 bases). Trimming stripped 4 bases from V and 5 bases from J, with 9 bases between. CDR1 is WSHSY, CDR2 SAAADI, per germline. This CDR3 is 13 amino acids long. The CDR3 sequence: CASSAAGDQPQHF. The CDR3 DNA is TGCGCCAGCAGTGCCGCGGGGGATCAGCCCCAGCATTTT.

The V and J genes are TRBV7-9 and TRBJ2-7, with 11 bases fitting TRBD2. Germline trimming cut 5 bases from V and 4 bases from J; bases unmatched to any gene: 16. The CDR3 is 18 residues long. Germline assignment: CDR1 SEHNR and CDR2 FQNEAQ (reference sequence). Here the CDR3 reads CASSPGLAGGSISYEQYF. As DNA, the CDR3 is TGTGCCAGCAGCCCAGGCCTAGCGGGAGGTTCGATAAGTTACGAGCAGTACTTC.

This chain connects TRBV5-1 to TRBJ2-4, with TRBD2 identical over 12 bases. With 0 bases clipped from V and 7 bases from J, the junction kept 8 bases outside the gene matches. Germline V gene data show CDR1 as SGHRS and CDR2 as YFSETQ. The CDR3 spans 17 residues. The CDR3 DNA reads TGCGCCAGCAGCTTGGAGACTAGCGGGAGCAGTAGGAACATTCAGTACTTC. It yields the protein CASSLETSGSSRNIQYF. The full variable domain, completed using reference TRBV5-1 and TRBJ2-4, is KAGVTQTPRYLIKTRGQQVTLSCSPISGHRSVSWYQQTPGQGLQFLFEYFSETQRNKGNFPGRFSGRQFSNSRSEMNVSTLELGDSALYLCASSLETSGSSRNIQYFGAGTRLSVL.

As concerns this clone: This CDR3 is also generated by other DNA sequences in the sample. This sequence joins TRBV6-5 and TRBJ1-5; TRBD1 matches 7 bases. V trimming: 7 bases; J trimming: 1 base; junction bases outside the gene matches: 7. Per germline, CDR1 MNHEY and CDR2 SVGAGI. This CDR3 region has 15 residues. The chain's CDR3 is CASTLDRTSNQPQHF. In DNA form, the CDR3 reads TGTGCCAGCACCCTGGACAGGACGAGCAATCAGCCCCAGCATTTT.

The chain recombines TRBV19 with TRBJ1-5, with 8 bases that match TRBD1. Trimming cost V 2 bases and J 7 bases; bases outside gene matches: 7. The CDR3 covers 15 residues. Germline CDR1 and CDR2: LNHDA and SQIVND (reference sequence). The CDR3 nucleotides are TGTGCCAGTAGTATACAGGGGGCACAGCGGCAGCCCCAGCATTTT. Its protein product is CASSIQGAQRQPQHF.

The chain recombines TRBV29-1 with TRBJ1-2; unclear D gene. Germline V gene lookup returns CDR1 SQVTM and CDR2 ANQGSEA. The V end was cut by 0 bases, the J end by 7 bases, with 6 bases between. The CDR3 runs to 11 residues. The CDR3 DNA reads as TGCAGCGTTGAAGAAGGAGGTGGCTACACCTTC. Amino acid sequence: CSVEEGGGYTF. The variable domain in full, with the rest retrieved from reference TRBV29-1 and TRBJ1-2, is SAVISQKPSRDICQRGTSLTIQCQVDSQVTMMFWYRQQPGQSLTLIATANQGSEATYESGFVIDKFPISRPNLTFSTLTVSNMSPEDSSIYLCSVEEGGGYTFGSGTRLTVV.

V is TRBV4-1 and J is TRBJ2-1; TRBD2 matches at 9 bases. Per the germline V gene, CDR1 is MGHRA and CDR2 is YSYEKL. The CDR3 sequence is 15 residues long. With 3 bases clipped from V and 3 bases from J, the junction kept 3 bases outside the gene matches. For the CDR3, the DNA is TGCGCCAGCAGCCATAGCGGGAGTCTCTACAATGAGCAGTTCTTC. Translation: CASSHSGSLYNEQFF.

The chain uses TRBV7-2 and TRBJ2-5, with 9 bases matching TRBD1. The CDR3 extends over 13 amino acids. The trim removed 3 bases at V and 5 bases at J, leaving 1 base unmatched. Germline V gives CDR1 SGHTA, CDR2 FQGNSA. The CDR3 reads CASSFGQGETQYF. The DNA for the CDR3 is TGTGCCAGCAGCTTCGGACAGGGGGAGACCCAGTACTTC.

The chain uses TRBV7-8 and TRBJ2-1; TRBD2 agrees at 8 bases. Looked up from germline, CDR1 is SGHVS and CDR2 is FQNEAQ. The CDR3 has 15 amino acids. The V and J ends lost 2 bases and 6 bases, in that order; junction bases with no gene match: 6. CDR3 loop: CASSLLSGSLNEQFF. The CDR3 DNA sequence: TGTGCCAGCAGCTTATTGAGCGGGAGCCTCAATGAGCAGTTCTTC.

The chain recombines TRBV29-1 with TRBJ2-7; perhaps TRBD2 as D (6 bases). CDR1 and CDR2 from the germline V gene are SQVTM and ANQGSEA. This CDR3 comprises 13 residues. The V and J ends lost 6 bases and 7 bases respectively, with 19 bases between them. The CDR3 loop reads CSVWAGTVSEQYF. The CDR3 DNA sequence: TGCAGCGTGTGGGCGGGAACGGTTTCGGAGCAGTACTTC.